This T cell receptor (beta chain) was sequenced during a study of cytomegalovirus exposure and HLA in healthy donors. Study summary: HLA-typed donors were the source of 86 million or so unique TCRs held in an early data release. Study-wide findings and caveats: It was shown in a later analysis that HLA-associated TCR beta chains were more clonally expanded than other, equally common chains. Association of approximately 16,000 TCR beta sequences with HLA alleles was found at 0.05 false discovery rate in a later analysis.

Vbeta (60) and Jbeta (13) primers were used in the PCR. Here immunoSEQ multiplex PCR was the method, and the copy in TCRdb shows in-frame clones only, minus some. Of around 80,000 clones listed, approximately 60% are singletons. The V and J ends lost 0 bases and 8 bases respectively, with 12 bases between them. Germline V CDR1 and CDR2: MRHNA, SNTAGT. This CDR3 has 14 amino acids. This clone was seen more than once but under ten times. Its cognate antigen is unknown. The chain uses TRBV6-4 and TRBJ2-3; TRBD2 might be the D (7 bases). This clonotype originated in a male donor in good health and CMV-seropositive. Sequencing input: PBMCs. In DNA form, the CDR3 reads TGTGCCAGCAGTGACTCTTCGAGGGGGGGTACGCAGTATTTT. Amino acids: CASSDSSRGGTQYF.